This T cell receptor beta chain was sequenced during a study of blood T cell repertoires in COVID-19. Overall study context: The study drew acute and convalescent COVID-19 samples from the United States, Italy and Spain. PBMCs, B-cell-depleted T cells, or T cells were the source of the cDNA or gDNA that made up the material.

V lost 6 bases, J lost 5 bases, and 8 bases stayed unmatched. The V gene's germline CDR1 is MNHEY and CDR2 SVGAGI. The CDR3 consists of 15 residues. Original analysis: Amplified reference gene primers provided the basis for estimating nucleated cell counts. TCRdb keeps only in-frame clones here, not all; method: immunoSEQ multiplex PCR. Clonal size and the V and J genes are those of that table, whereas D and trimming came from the DNA. This table has tens of thousands of clones, 89% appearing once. Seattle-derived patients entered the study during active infection and were followed longitudinally. The receptor's source is a man in his forties or fifties with COVID-19, enrolled during active disease. The specimen sequenced was peripheral blood. The rearrangement joins TRBV6-5 to TRBJ2-5; 11 bases line up with TRBD2. The CDR3 DNA sequence: TGTGCCAGCAGCAGACTAGCGGGGCCACGGGAGACCCAGTACTTC. Its translation: CASSRLAGPRETQYF.